This entry is about one T cell receptor beta chain. Its antigen is not known. This specimen comes from a study of T cell responses to AZD1222 COVID-19 vaccine. Study-level points and caveats: Sampling captured repertoires only after the peak T cell response. At 160-218 and 743-854, vaccine-associated CD4 TCRs were dominant, and they spanned spike.

Using immunoSEQ multiplex PCR, the repertoire was profiled, and TCRdb retains in-frame clones only, with some absent. The data show approximately 160,000 clones, with 90% to 95% seen just once and 0.9% held by the top ten. V gave up 2 bases and J gave up 4 bases, with 9 bases separating them. Germline V gives CDR1 SGHDT, CDR2 YYEEEE. The CDR3 is made up of 14 amino acids. The sequenced sample was peripheral blood, obtained on day 0 of AZD1222 vaccination. The receptor comes from an adult in good health. The chain carries TRBV5-6 and TRBJ2-2; no definite D call. CDR3 sequence reads: CASSFPVSTGELFF. CDR3 DNA: TGTGCCAGCAGCTTTCCAGTCAGCACCGGGGAGCTGTTTTTT.